This T cell receptor (beta chain) was profiled in a study of T cells in Graves' hyperthyroidism and ophthalmopathy (dated by TCRdb to the late 2010s). Background for the entire study: A discovery cohort of around 100 patients, approximately 45 with Graves' ophthalmopathy and approximately 57 with stable Graves' hyperthyroidism, was used to find distinguishing TCR V-J signatures. An independent validation cohort of fewer than 20 hyperthyroidism patients and about 15 patients who later progressed to ophthalmopathy tested prospective prediction of ophthalmopathy. The 100 or so discovery patients were divided at random into training and test sets in a 7:3 ratio. In several Graves' hyperthyroidism patients, the study also compared T-cell repertoires from thyroid tissue with T-cell repertoires from blood. Following sampling, methimazole starting at 30 mg daily was given to hyperthyroidism patients, and high-dose intravenous methylprednisolone was given to ophthalmopathy patients. According to the paper, TCR Vbeta CDR3 sequencing was carried out on 135 peripheral blood samples, which came from around 43 ophthalmopathy, about 75 hyperthyroidism and some 17 progressor patients.

This clonotype was observed many times. This clone's antigen is unknown. No much larger clone is present one base from it, and per-base qualities are unavailable. The CDR3 runs 16 residues from the cysteine to the phenylalanine. Only the CDR3 part of the read is kept: 48 bases, read in frame from the first base. According to the germline V gene (reference sequence), CDR1 reads SEHNR and CDR2 reads FQNEAQ. The germline ends are 12 bases apart after V is trimmed by 0 bases and J by 1 base. Patients with uncontrolled infections, other autoimmune diseases, pregnancy or lactation were excluded. Diagnoses were based on clinical symptoms, serum thyroxine and TRAb, thyroid ultrasound and orbital computed tomography. Total RNA was extracted with Trizol reagent, and quality was checked on an Agilent 2100 Bioanalyzer. Study-wide conclusions, independent of this receptor: In validation, progression to ophthalmopathy was predicted by the model with about 70% sensitivity and roughly 76% specificity, a median of roughly 6 months before onset. A 13 V-J signature model separated ophthalmopathy from stable hyperthyroidism, with about 90% sensitivity and 81% to 83% specificity in cross-validation and 80%/75% in testing. No statistical method was used to fix the sample size in advance, and group allocation was not hidden from the investigators. Most expanded thyroid clonotypes (frequency above 0.001) were also detected in blood, suggesting blood repertoires may reflect thyroid immune responses.

The TCR beta CDR3 regions were amplified from the RNA transcripts. For the first round of RT-PCR on the TCR CDR3, the HTBI primer set was used together with the Qiagen OneStep RT-PCR kit. Libraries were constructed in a second round of multiplex PCR, after which size selection and purification were performed. Paired-end sequencing of the libraries was performed with 100 bp reads on an Illumina HiSeq2000. The study's own analysis went as follows. SOAPnuke was used to process the raw data, with reads discarded if the reads contained adapters or uncalled bases, had a mean Phred below 15, or lacked an exact constant-primer or identifier match. High-quality paired reads were merged with COPE v1.2.5, and unique nucleotide sequences were defined as clonotypes. MiTCR v1.1 was used to align clonotypes to the IMGT TRBV, TRBD and TRBJ reference segments. Analysis was restricted to V-J combinations with a frequency above 0.0001, which covered over 98% of repertoires. A TCS score was defined as the ratio of F50 (clonal expansion) to E x V (chaos), with BLOSUM62-based TCRdist applied between CDR3 peptides within each V-J. Welch's t-statistics and random forest reduced roughly 500 V-J features to under 15, which were used in a naive Bayes classifier (R e1071). Thyroid-blood repertoire similarity was quantified with the Morisita-Horn index. TCRdb's own reprocessing of the public reads used fastp at Q25 and MiXCR and kept productive beta chains. Each entry is one CDR3 protein sequence, shown with its most common DNA and genes. The V and J calls, along with clone size, are taken from TCRdb and not from the paper's own processing. The sample table holds hundreds of thousands of distinct CDR3 sequences, of which approximately 42% were seen once. Jointly, the top ten make up about 7% of the sample.

The receptor comes from an adult man with Graves' disease, either hyperthyroidism or ophthalmopathy (not recorded which). Sequencing was carried out using peripheral blood or thyroid tissue (not recorded which). The chain uses TRBV7-9 and TRBJ1-2; TRBD1 is a possible D gene, resting on 5 matching bases. The sequenced DNA: TGTGCCAGCAGCTTAGCTCACGGAGGGGATAACTATGGCTACACCTTC. It specifies CASSLAHGGDNYGYTF.